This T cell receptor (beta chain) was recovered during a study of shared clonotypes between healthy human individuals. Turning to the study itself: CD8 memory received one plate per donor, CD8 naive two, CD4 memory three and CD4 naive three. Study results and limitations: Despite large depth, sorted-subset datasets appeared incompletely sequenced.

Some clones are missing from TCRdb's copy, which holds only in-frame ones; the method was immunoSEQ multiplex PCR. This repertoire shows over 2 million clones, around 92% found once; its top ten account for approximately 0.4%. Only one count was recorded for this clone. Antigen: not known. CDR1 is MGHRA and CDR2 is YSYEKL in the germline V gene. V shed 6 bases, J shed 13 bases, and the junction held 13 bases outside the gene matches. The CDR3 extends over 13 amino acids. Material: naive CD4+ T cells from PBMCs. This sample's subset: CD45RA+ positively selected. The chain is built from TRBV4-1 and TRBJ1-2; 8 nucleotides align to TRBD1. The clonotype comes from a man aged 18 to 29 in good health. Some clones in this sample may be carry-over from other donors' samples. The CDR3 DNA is TGCGCCAGCAGACGGGGGACAGGCACCAGACTCACCTTC. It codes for CASRRGTGTRLTF.